The 27 T cell receptor beta chains below were found in one sample sequenced in a study of blood T cell repertoires in COVID-19 (dated by TCRdb to the early 2020s). Preparation of the library involved the immunoSEQ multiplex PCR assay. TCRdb took this table from immuneACCESS and kept in-frame rearrangements with V and J called. Such tables lack part of the clones; where checked against another copy, unresolved V genes explain under half of the gap, and the rest is unexplained. The sample table lists about 430,000 clones, about 88% of them with a count of one. Approximately 1.3% of the sample comes from the top ten. Sequences were obtained from PBMCs or T cells enriched from blood (not recorded which). The receptors come from a woman younger than 35 who had been exposed to COVID-19.

V is TRBV5-1 and J is TRBJ2-7; 7 nucleotides align to TRBD2. From germline, CDR1 is SGHRS and CDR2 YFSETQ. The V segment lost 0 bases and the J segment 2 bases; nucleotides outside the gene matches: 5. The CDR3 extends over 15 amino acids. Here the CDR3 reads CASSLDSGLTYEQYF. In nucleotides, the CDR3 is TGCGCCAGCAGCTTGGATAGCGGGTTGACCTACGAGCAGTACTTC.

The V and J genes are TRBV7-7 and TRBJ2-3; 8 nucleotides match TRBD1. This CDR3 comprises 15 residues. The ends lost 5 bases at V and 6 bases at J; junction bases unmatched: 10. CDR1 and CDR2 (germline): SSHAT, FNYEAQ (reference sequence). CDR3 residues: CASSPGTGFTDTQYF. CDR3 sequence (DNA): TGTGCCAGCAGCCCCGGGACAGGCTTCACGGATACGCAGTATTTT.

As concerns this clone: This may be a read error: a much more frequent sequence differs by one nucleotide. V gene TRBV12-3 or TRBV12-4 combines with J gene TRBJ2-2; D call uncertain. V gave up 3 bases and J gave up 6 bases, with 2 bases separating them. The CDR3 runs to 11 residues. The CDR3 region is CASSFAGELFF. The CDR3 nucleotides are TGTGCCAGCAGTTTCGCCGGGGAGCTGTTTTTT.

Written as DNA, the CDR3 is TGCGCCAGCACCGGCACCCATAACAGCGGAGAGGGCGAGCAGTACTTC. Its protein is CASTGTHNSGEGEQYF. The chain links TRBV23-1 to TRBJ2-7; a weak D match, TRBD2 (5 bases). TRBV23-1 is annotated as an ORF whose role is uncertain. Trimming cost V 7 bases and J 6 bases, with 25 bases left between them. The CDR3 sequence is 16 residues long.

V and J are TRBV3-1 (or the pseudogene TRBV3-2) and TRBJ2-4, with 7 bases that match TRBD1. CDR3 length: 13 amino acids. V lost 2 bases, J lost 9 bases, and 4 bases stayed unmatched. Per germline, CDR1 LGHDT and CDR2 YNNKEL (reference sequence). In nucleotides, the CDR3 is TGTGCCAGCAGCCAAAACAGGGGCGTCATTCAGTACTTC. Protein product: CASSQNRGVIQYF.

The V gene is TRBV5-8, the J gene TRBJ2-7; 11 bases are a match to TRBD2. The V gene's germline CDR1 is SGHTS and CDR2 YDEGEE. The ends lost 4 bases at V and 2 bases at J; junction bases unmatched: 11. CDR3 length: 17 amino acids. The CDR3 reads CASSNLLLAGGPYEQYF. The CDR3 bases are TGTGCCAGCAGCAATCTACTTCTAGCGGGGGGACCCTACGAGCAGTACTTC.

The V gene is TRBV7-2, the J gene TRBJ1-4; D gene unclear. This CDR3 is 13 amino acids long. Germline values: CDR1 SGHTA, CDR2 FQGNSA. The V and J ends lost 1 base and 4 bases respectively, with 4 bases between them. The CDR3 region has the DNA TGTGCCAGCAGCTTAGACAGTAATGAAAAACTGTTTTTT. Translating gives CASSLDSNEKLFF.

This chain connects TRBV29-1 to TRBJ2-7, with TRBD2 matching 9 bases. The CDR3 covers 13 residues. J was trimmed by 4 bases and V by 1 base; bases with no gene match: 2. Germline CDR1 SQVTM, CDR2 ANQGSEA. The DNA for the CDR3 is TGCAGCGTTGAAGGTCTAGCGGGGTACGAGCAGTACTTC. It is translated as CSVEGLAGYEQYF.

The chain combines TRBV4-3 with TRBJ2-3; D not certain. Germline V lookup: CDR1 LGHNA, CDR2 YSLEER. Trimming pared 4 bases from V and 3 bases from J, leaving 11 bases between. The CDR3 extends over 14 amino acids. CDR3 residues: CASSREFLTDTQYF. As DNA, the CDR3 is TGCGCCAGCAGCCGAGAATTTCTAACAGATACGCAGTATTTT.

As concerns this clone: Different DNA sequences within this sample yield the same CDR3. The chain joins TRBV18 to TRBJ2-7; 11 bases are shared with TRBD1. Germline trimming cut 3 bases from V and 0 bases from J; bases unmatched to any gene: 1. Germline V gene lookup returns CDR1 KGHSH and CDR2 LQKENI. This CDR3 contains 15 residues. CDR3 region: CASSPGTGGSYEQYF. DNA for the CDR3: TGTGCCAGCTCACCGGGGACAGGGGGCTCCTACGAGCAGTACTTC.

V gene TRBV6-5 combines with J gene TRBJ2-6, with D perhaps matching TRBD2 (5 bases). Trimming shortened V by 2 bases and J by 0 bases, and 8 bases separated the two germline ends. CDR3 length equals 16 residues. Germline CDR1 MNHEY, CDR2 SVGAGI. Here the CDR3 DNA reads TGTGCCAGCAGTTACGGACTGAACTCTGGGGCCAACGTCCTGACTTTC. This gives the protein CASSYGLNSGANVLTF.

The chain has TRBV3-1 (or the pseudogene TRBV3-2) and TRBJ2-5; D is unresolved. This CDR3 comprises 16 residues. Trimming removed 0 bases at V and 4 bases at J, with 15 bases between. Germline CDR1 is LGHDT and CDR2 is YNNKEL (reference sequence). The CDR3 loop reads CASSQDLVPSGETQYF. For the CDR3, the DNA is TGTGCCAGCAGCCAAGATCTGGTTCCGTCGGGAGAGACCCAGTACTTC.

The V call is TRBV28, the J call TRBJ2-1, with TRBD2 matching 10 bases. With V trimmed by 2 bases and J by 9 bases, 7 bases remained unmatched. CDR3 length: 15 amino acids. Germline V CDR1 and CDR2: MDHEN, SYDVKM. The CDR3 DNA follows: TGTGCCAGCAGTTTAGAGACTAGCGGGCATGGTGAGCAGTTCTTC. Translated: CASSLETSGHGEQFF. The variable domain in full, completed from reference TRBV28 and TRBJ2-1, reads DVKVTQSSRYLVKRTGEKVFLECVQDMDHENMFWYRQDPGLGLRLIYFSYDVKMKEKGDIPEGYSVSREKKERFSLILESASTNQTSMYLCASSLETSGHGEQFFGPGTRLTVL.

The V gene is TRBV5-1, the J gene TRBJ1-2, with TRBD1 matching 9 bases. Trimming took 4 bases from V and 2 from J; bases not matched to a gene: 9. Per the germline V gene, CDR1 is SGHRS and CDR2 is YFSETQ. The CDR3 runs to 16 residues. The CDR3 reads CASSLRVDRGNYGYTF. The CDR3 nucleotides are TGCGCCAGCAGCCTCCGAGTCGACAGGGGGAACTATGGCTACACCTTC.

V usage is TRBV10-2 and J usage is TRBJ2-7; weak D call: TRBD2 (5 bases). The CDR3 extends over 11 amino acids. Germline V gene sequence: CDR1 WSHSY, CDR2 SAAADI. The V gene lost 5 bases and the J gene lost 5 bases, with 7 bases spanning the gap. CDR3 coding DNA: TGCGCCAGCAGTCCCGGGGACGAGCAGTACTTC. This translates into CASSPGDEQYF.

This clone was recorded only once. The chain uses TRBV13 and TRBJ2-3, with D uncertain. V was shortened by 5 bases and J by 1 base, with 16 bases between the two germline ends. CDR1 and CDR2 (germline): PRHDT, FYEKMQ (reference sequence). The CDR3 is made up of 16 amino acids. The DNA for the CDR3 is TGTGCCAGCAGCCGCGACGGAGACTCCGGCACAGATACGCAGTATTTT. It translates to CASSRDGDSGTDTQYF. Based on the CDR3 plus reference TRBV13 and TRBJ2-3, the full variable domain is AAGVIQSPRHLIKEKRETATLKCYPIPRHDTVYWYQQGPGQDPQFLISFYEKMQSDKGSIPDRFSAQQFSDYHSELNMSSLELGDSALYFCASSRDGDSGTDTQYFGPGTRLTVL.

V gene TRBV19 combines with J gene TRBJ2-1; 9 bases agree with TRBD2. The CDR3 consists of 16 residues. Trimming removed 6 bases from V and 2 bases from J; junction bases left unmatched: 8. CDR1 and CDR2 from the germline V gene are LNHDA and SQIVND (reference sequence). DNA for the CDR3: TGTGCCAGTAGAATGTCTAGCGGGGTCCCCTACAATGAGCAGTTCTTC. Residues: CASRMSSGVPYNEQFF.

The gene calls are TRBV29-1 and TRBJ1-1; 8 positions match TRBD1. The junction had 6 bases not matched to a gene; V was cut back by 4 bases and J by 11 bases. Germline-derived CDR1 and CDR2 are SQVTM and ANQGSEA. This CDR3 is built from 11 residues. CDR3 region: CSVAGQGWAFF. The CDR3 region has the DNA TGCAGCGTTGCCGGACAGGGTTGGGCTTTCTTT.

The chain joins TRBV19 to TRBJ1-5; 7 bases fit TRBD1. Unmatched junction bases numbered 12, after V lost 4 bases and J lost 6 bases. Looked up from germline, CDR1 is LNHDA and CDR2 is SQIVND (reference sequence). The CDR3 consists of 16 residues. The CDR3 spells CASSTLTGIVGQPQHF. The DNA for the CDR3 is TGTGCCAGTAGTACCCTGACAGGGATTGTTGGTCAGCCCCAGCATTTT.

The chain carries TRBV18 and TRBJ2-2, with D possibly TRBD2 on 5 matching bases. The CDR3 sequence is 15 residues long. Germline CDR1 and CDR2: KGHSH and LQKENI. V was trimmed by 3 bases and J by 1 base, leaving 9 bases between them. CDR3: CASSPGVGNTGELFF. CDR3 in DNA: TGTGCCAGCTCACCGGGAGTGGGGAACACCGGGGAGCTGTTTTTT.

The CDR3 region is CASSSNRGDSPLHF. CDR3 coding DNA: TGCGCCAGCAGCTCGAACAGGGGAGACTCACCCCTCCACTTT. The V gene is TRBV5-1, the J gene TRBJ1-6, with TRBD1 matching 7 bases. CDR1 is SGHRS and CDR2 is YFSETQ in the germline V gene. The V segment lost 3 bases and the J segment 10 bases; nucleotides outside the gene matches: 7. The CDR3 runs 14 residues.

This CDR3 reads CASSLFEREVPYEQYF. In nucleotides, the CDR3 is TGTGCCAGCAGTTTATTCGAGCGGGAGGTACCCTACGAGCAGTACTTC. The chain carries TRBV28 and TRBJ2-7; 9 nucleotides line up with TRBD2. J gave up 2 bases and V 1 base, and 6 bases lay outside the gene matches. This CDR3 has 16 amino acids. Germline V CDR1 and CDR2: MDHEN, SYDVKM. Combining the CDR3 with reference TRBV28 and TRBJ2-7 gives the whole variable domain DVKVTQSSRYLVKRTGEKVFLECVQDMDHENMFWYRQDPGLGLRLIYFSYDVKMKEKGDIPEGYSVSREKKERFSLILESASTNQTSMYLCASSLFEREVPYEQYFGPGTRLTVT.

This rearrangement joins TRBV14 to TRBJ1-1, with D possibly being TRBD1 (6 bases). The CDR3 length is 13 residues. Trimming pared 4 bases from V and 8 bases from J, leaving 14 bases between. The germline V gene encodes CDR1 SGHDN and CDR2 FVKESK. The CDR3 DNA reads as TGTGCCAGCAGCCTGGGAAAAGACAGGGAAGCTTTCTTT. Amino acid sequence: CASSLGKDREAFF.

This rearrangement joins TRBV18 to TRBJ2-7; no clear D gene. Germline CDR1 reads KGHSH; CDR2 reads LQKENI. The V end was cut by 4 bases, the J end by 2 bases, with 9 bases between. CDR3 length equals 13 residues. CDR3 bases: TGTGCCAGCTCACTGCAGAGGCCCTACGAGCAGTACTTC. Translated: CASSLQRPYEQYF.

J is TRBJ2-7 and V is TRBV6-5; TRBD1 matches 8 bases. V was pared by 6 bases and J by 6 bases, with 7 bases of the junction left unmatched. Germline CDR1 and CDR2: MNHEY and SVGAGI. The CDR3 is 13 residues long. DNA of the CDR3: TGTGCCAGCAGCCGCGGACAGGGCGGCGAGCAGTACTTC. Its protein product is CASSRGQGGEQYF.

There are a few counts of this clone. The chain carries TRBV13 and TRBJ2-7; 7 bases agree with TRBD2. After removal of 7 bases from V and 5 bases from J, the junction contained 17 bases not matched to a gene. The germline CDR1 and CDR2 sequences are PRHDT and FYEKMQ (reference sequence). This CDR3 contains 16 residues. This CDR3 is CASTSGVLSLVDEQYF. The CDR3 DNA is TGTGCCAGCACCAGCGGGGTACTCTCCCTGGTGGACGAGCAGTACTTC.

This clone was detected only a few times. The V call is TRBV6-5, the J call TRBJ2-7; 11 positions match TRBD1. J lost 4 bases, V lost 4 bases, and 9 bases had no gene match. CDR3 size: 16 residues. CDR1 and CDR2 from the germline V gene are MNHEY and SVGAGI. Here the CDR3 reads CASSSLGQGAVYEQYF. The CDR3 DNA sequence: TGTGCCAGCAGTTCCCTCGGACAGGGGGCTGTGTACGAGCAGTACTTC.